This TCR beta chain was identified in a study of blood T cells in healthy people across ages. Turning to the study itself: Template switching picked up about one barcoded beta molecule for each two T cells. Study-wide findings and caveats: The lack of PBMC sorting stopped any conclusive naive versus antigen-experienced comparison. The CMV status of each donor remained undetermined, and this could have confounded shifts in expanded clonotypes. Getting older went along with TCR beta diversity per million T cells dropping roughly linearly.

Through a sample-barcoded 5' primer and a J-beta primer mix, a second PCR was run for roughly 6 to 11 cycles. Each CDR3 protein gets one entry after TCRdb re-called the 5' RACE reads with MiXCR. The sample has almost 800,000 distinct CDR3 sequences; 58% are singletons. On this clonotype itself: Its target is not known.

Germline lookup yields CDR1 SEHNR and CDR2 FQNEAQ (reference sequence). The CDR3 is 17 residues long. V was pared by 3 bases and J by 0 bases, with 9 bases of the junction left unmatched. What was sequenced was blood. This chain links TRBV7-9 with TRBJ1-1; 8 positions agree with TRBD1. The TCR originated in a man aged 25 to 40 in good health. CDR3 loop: CASSLGQGAGLNTEAFF. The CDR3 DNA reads TGTGCCAGCAGCTTGGGGCAGGGGGCAGGATTGAACACTGAAGCTTTCTTT. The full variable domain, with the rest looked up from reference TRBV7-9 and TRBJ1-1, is DTGVSQNPRHKITKRGQNVTFRCDPISEHNRLYWYRQTLGQGPEFLTYFQNEAQLEKSRLLSDRFSAERPKGSFSTLEIQRTEQGDSAMYLCASSLGQGAGLNTEAFFGQGTRLTVV.